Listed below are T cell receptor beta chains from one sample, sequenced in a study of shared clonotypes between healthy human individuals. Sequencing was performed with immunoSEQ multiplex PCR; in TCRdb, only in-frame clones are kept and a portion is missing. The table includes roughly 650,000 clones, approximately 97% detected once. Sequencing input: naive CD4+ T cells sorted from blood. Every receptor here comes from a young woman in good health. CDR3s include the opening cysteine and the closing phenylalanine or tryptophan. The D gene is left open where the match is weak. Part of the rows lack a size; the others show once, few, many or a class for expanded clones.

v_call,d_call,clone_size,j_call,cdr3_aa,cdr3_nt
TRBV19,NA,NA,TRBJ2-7,CASSAITGALSGEQYF,TGTGCCAGTAGTGCAATAACAGGTGCCCTGAGTGGGGAGCAGTACTTC
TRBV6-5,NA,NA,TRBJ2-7,CASRDWKYEQYF,TGTGCCAGCCGGGACTGGAAATACGAGCAGTACTTC
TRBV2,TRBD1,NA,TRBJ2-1,CASRADRDNEQFF,TGTGCCAGCAGGGCGGACAGGGATAATGAGCAGTTCTTC
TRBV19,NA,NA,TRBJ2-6,CASSIREHGPVRSGANVLTF,TGTGCCAGTAGTATAAGGGAACACGGCCCGGTGAGGTCTGGGGCCAACGTCCTGACTTTC
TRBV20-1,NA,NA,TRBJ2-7,CSGGPSREQYF,TGCAGTGGTGGACCCTCTCGGGAGCAGTACTTC
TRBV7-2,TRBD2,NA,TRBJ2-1,CASSRQRDYNEQFF,TGTGCCAGCAGTAGGCAGCGGGATTACAATGAGCAGTTCTTC
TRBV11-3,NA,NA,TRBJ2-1,CASSLAPVNEQFF,TGTGCCAGCAGCTTAGCCCCGGTCAATGAGCAGTTCTTC
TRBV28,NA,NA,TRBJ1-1,CASSVVNRGTEAFF,TGTGCCAGCAGTGTCGTCAACCGGGGCACTGAAGCTTTCTTT
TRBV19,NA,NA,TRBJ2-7,CASSSGGSLYEQYF,TGTGCCAGTAGTTCAGGAGGCTCTCTCTACGAGCAGTACTTC
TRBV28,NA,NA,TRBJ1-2,CASSLSPGVYGYTF,TGTGCCAGCAGTTTATCTCCAGGAGTCTATGGCTACACCTTC
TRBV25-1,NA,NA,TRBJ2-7,CASSENRASASYEQYF,TGTGCCAGCAGTGAAAATAGAGCTAGCGCGTCCTACGAGCAGTACTTC
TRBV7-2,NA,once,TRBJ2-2,CASSLTRTATGELFF,TGTGCCAGCAGCTTAACCCGGACAGCCACCGGGGAGCTGTTTTTT
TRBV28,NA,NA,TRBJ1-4,CASSLTQTVNNEKLFF,TGTGCCAGCAGTTTAACCCAGACGGTTAATAATGAAAAACTGTTTTTT
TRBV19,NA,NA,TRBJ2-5,CASSIAGAETQYF,TGTGCCAGTAGTATAGCCGGAGCGGAGACCCAGTACTTC
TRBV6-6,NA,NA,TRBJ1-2,CASSNRQPLNYGYTF,TGTGCCAGCAGTAACCGACAGCCTCTCAACTATGGCTACACCTTC
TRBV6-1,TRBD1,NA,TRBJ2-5,CASSVGTGGWETQYF,TGTGCCAGCAGTGTTGGGACAGGGGGTTGGGAGACCCAGTACTTC
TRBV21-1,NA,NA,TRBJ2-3,CASSSGTGTQYF,TGTGCCAGCAGCTCCGGGACAGGGACGCAGTATTTT
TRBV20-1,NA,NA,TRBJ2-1,CSGTNRNEQFF,TGCAGTGGGACGAATAGGAATGAGCAGTTCTTC
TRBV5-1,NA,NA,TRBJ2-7,CASSLDGASSYEQYF,TGCGCCAGCAGCTTGGACGGGGCGAGTTCCTACGAGCAGTACTTC
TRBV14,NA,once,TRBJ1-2,CASSRRGGNYGYTF,TGTGCCAGCAGCCGACGAGGGGGAAACTATGGCTACACCTTC
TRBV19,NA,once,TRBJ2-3,CASRPGSSTDTQYF,TGTGCCAGTAGGCCGGGCAGTAGCACAGATACGCAGTATTTT
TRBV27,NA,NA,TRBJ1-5,CASSFHQGRPQHF,TGTGCCAGCAGTTTCCATCAGGGACGGCCCCAGCATTTT
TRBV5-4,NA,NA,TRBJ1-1,CASSEGPWPMNTEAFF,TGTGCCAGCAGCGAGGGTCCTTGGCCCATGAACACTGAAGCTTTCTTT
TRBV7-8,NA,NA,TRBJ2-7,CASSQDRESYF,TGTGCCAGCAGCCAGGATCGGGAGTCGTACTTC
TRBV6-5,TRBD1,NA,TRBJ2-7,CASSYGSGGYEQYF,TGTGCCAGCAGTTACGGCTCAGGGGGCTACGAGCAGTACTTC
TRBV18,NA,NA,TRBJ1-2,CASSPPGQTVGYGYTF,TGTGCCAGCTCACCACCGGGCCAAACTGTAGGCTATGGCTACACCTTC
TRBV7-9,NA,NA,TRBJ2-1,CASSSGLYNEQFF,TGTGCCAGCAGCTCCGGGCTATACAATGAGCAGTTCTTC
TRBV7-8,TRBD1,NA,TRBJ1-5,CASSLGGTGTGYQPQHF,TGTGCCAGCAGCTTAGGAGGTACCGGGACAGGTTATCAGCCCCAGCATTTT
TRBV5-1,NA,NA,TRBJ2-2,CASSLSSSPTGELFF,TGCGCCAGCAGCTTGTCTTCTAGTCCCACCGGGGAGCTGTTTTTT
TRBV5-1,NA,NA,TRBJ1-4,CASSGHSGEKLFF,TGCGCCAGCAGCGGTCATAGTGGGGAAAAACTGTTTTTT
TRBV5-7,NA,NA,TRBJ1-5,CASSWKHGFNQPQHF,TGTGCCAGCAGCTGGAAACATGGGTTCAATCAGCCCCAGCATTTT
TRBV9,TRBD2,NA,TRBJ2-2,CASSLNPSGLAGRKGELFF,TGTGCCAGCAGCTTAAACCCTAGTGGGCTAGCGGGACGTAAGGGGGAGCTGTTTTTT
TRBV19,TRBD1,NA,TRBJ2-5,CASSIVGQEETQYF,TGTGCCAGTAGTATAGTCGGACAGGAAGAGACCCAGTACTTC
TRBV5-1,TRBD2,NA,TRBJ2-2,CASSLSLAGGTGELFF,TGCGCCAGCAGCTTGTCACTAGCGGGAGGCACCGGGGAGCTGTTTTTT
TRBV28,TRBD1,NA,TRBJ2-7,CASSFVSGGGYEQYF,TGTGCCAGCAGTTTTGTGTCAGGGGGCGGCTACGAGCAGTACTTC
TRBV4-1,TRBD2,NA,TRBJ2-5,CASSQRLAGGPLDETQYF,TGCGCCAGCAGCCAGAGACTAGCGGGAGGGCCTTTAGATGAGACCCAGTACTTC
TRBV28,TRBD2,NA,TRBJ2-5,CASSGALGLAEKETQYF,TGTGCCAGCAGCGGGGCCCTGGGACTAGCGGAAAAAGAGACCCAGTACTTC
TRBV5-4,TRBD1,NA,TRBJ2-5,CASSSQGQAKDRETQYF,TGTGCCAGCAGCTCCCAAGGACAGGCCAAGGATAGGGAGACCCAGTACTTC
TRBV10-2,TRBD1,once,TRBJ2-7,CASSDPDRSKGGEQYF,TGCGCCAGCAGTGACCCGGACAGGTCGAAAGGTGGCGAGCAGTACTTC
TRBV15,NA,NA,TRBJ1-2,CATSRDRFDGYTF,TGTGCCACCAGCAGAGATCGGTTCGATGGCTACACCTTC
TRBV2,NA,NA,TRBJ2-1,CASSGTYEQFF,TGTGCCAGCAGCGGGACTTATGAGCAGTTCTTC
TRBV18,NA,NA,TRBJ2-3,CASSPVGRTDTQYF,TGTGCCAGCTCCCCTGTTGGGCGCACAGATACGCAGTATTTT
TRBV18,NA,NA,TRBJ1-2,CASSPPGQPYGYTF,TGTGCCAGCTCACCACCGGGGCAGCCCTATGGCTACACCTTC
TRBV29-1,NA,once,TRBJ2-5,CSATAPEETQYF,TGCAGCGCCACTGCCCCCGAAGAGACCCAGTACTTC
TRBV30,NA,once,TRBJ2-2,CAWRGVGWTGELFF,TGTGCCTGGAGGGGGGTAGGTTGGACCGGGGAGCTGTTTTTT
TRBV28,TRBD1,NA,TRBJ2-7,CASSNGQGYYEQYF,TGTGCCAGCAGTAACGGACAGGGGTACTACGAGCAGTACTTC
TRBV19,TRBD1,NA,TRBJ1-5,CASSQGQAFGEAQHF,TGTGCCAGTAGCCAGGGACAGGCGTTTGGGGAGGCCCAGCATTTT